The 26 T cell receptor beta chains reported below all come from one sample, sequenced in a study of T cell responses to AZD1222 COVID-19 vaccine. Generated by immunoSEQ multiplex PCR, the TCRdb table keeps only in-frame clones and is missing some. The sample comprises over 100,000 clones, about nine tenths of which are singletons, and approximately 20% rests with the top ten. This material consisted of peripheral blood, taken on day 0 of AZD1222 vaccination. The receptors were sampled from an adult in good health.

The V call is TRBV6-5, the J call TRBJ1-2, with D unresolved. Trimming shortened V by 0 bases and J by 2 bases, and 13 bases separated the two germline ends. The CDR3 runs 16 residues. Germline assignment: CDR1 MNHEY and CDR2 SVGAGI. CDR3 protein: CASSYSLGRVNYGYTF. The CDR3 DNA follows: TGTGCCAGCAGTTACTCGCTCGGCAGAGTGAACTATGGCTACACCTTC.

V and J are TRBV11-2 and TRBJ2-1, with 8 bases lining up with TRBD2. Germline CDR1 and CDR2: SGHAT and FQNNGV. The CDR3 spans 13 residues. V was pared by 4 bases and J by 8 bases, with 4 bases of the junction left unmatched. The CDR3 loop is CASSSREGHEQFF. The DNA of the CDR3 is TGTGCCAGCAGCTCCCGGGAGGGCCATGAGCAGTTCTTC.

This clone was found a few times. CDR3 bases: TGTGCCAGCTCAGAGCGGACAGGGGCTTCCTATGGCTACACCTTC. This sequence encodes CASSERTGASYGYTF. The rearrangement uses TRBV18 and TRBJ1-2, with 9 bases aligning to TRBD1. The J segment lost 4 bases and the V segment lost 5 bases, leaving 8 bases of the junction unmatched. This CDR3 region has 15 residues. Germline V gives CDR1 KGHSH, CDR2 LQKENI.

V usage is TRBV7-9 and J usage is TRBJ2-5; D not certain. V was pared by 5 bases and J by 5 bases, with 18 bases between. The CDR3 covers 15 residues. From germline, CDR1 is SEHNR and CDR2 FQNEAQ (reference sequence). CDR3 region: CASSPDTPRRETQYF. CDR3 coding DNA: TGTGCCAGCAGCCCAGATACCCCACGCCGGGAGACCCAGTACTTC.

The rearrangement uses TRBV11-2 and TRBJ1-3; tentatively, D is TRBD1 (6 bases). V lost 6 bases to trimming and J lost 10 bases, with 28 bases between them. Germline values: CDR1 SGHAT, CDR2 FQNNGV. The CDR3 sequence is 17 residues long. The CDR3: CASRHDRNALETETIYF. In DNA, the CDR3 is TGTGCCAGCAGGCATGACAGGAACGCTCTGGAAACGGAGACCATATATTTT.

V and J are TRBV11-1 and TRBJ2-6, with TRBD1 identical over 9 bases. The V gene's germline CDR1 is SGHAT and CDR2 FQDESV (reference sequence). The V and J ends lost 5 bases and 2 bases, in that order; junction bases with no gene match: 1. This CDR3 comprises 15 residues. The CDR3 reads CASSRTGAGANVLTF. CDR3 DNA sequence: TGTGCCAGCAGCCGGACAGGGGCTGGGGCCAACGTCCTGACTTTC.

The chain recombines TRBV28 with TRBJ1-1; TRBD1 might be the D (5 bases). Between the trimmed V and J ends, which lost 5 bases and 5 bases, there was a span of 9 bases. This CDR3 spans 12 amino acids. The germline V gene has CDR1 MDHEN and CDR2 SYDVKM. The CDR3 nucleotides read TGTGCCAGCAGTCGACAGAGGACTGAAGCTTTCTTT. Translating it yields CASSRQRTEAFF.

This sequence joins TRBV9 and TRBJ2-2; D gene uncertain. Germline loops: CDR1 SGDLS, CDR2 YYNGEE. Deletions cut 3 bases from V and 4 bases from J, with 13 bases between. The CDR3 length is 15 residues. CDR3 in DNA: TGTGCCAGCAGCGCGACCGAAGTACCCACCGGGGAGCTGTTTTTT. Translation gives CASSATEVPTGELFF.

The gene calls are TRBV11-1 and TRBJ2-7; TRBD1 aligns across 9 bases. V was pared by 3 bases and J by 3 bases, with 9 bases of the junction left unmatched. The germline V gene has CDR1 SGHAT and CDR2 FQDESV (reference sequence). There are 16 residues in the CDR3. CDR3 nucleotides: TGTGCCAGCAGCTTGCGGGACAGGGTATACTACTACGAGCAGTACTTC. Translating it yields CASSLRDRVYYYEQYF.

J is TRBJ1-6 and V is TRBV9; 7 bases align to TRBD1. The CDR3 extends over 15 amino acids. From germline, CDR1 is SGDLS and CDR2 YYNGEE. V gave up 1 base and J gave up 10 bases; unmatched junction bases: 8. The CDR3 DNA sequence: TGTGCCAGCAGCGTAACCCGGGACAGTGGATCACCCCTCCACTTT. This translates into CASSVTRDSGSPLHF.

The CDR3: CASHVAGMNNEQFF. CDR3 in DNA: TGTGCCAGCCATGTAGCGGGGATGAACAATGAGCAGTTCTTC. The rearrangement links TRBV18 to TRBJ2-1; 8 bases are shared with TRBD2. Germline V CDR1 and CDR2: KGHSH, LQKENI. CDR3 length: 14 amino acids. The V segment lost 8 bases and the J segment 5 bases; nucleotides outside the gene matches: 8.

The chain employs TRBV7-3 and TRBJ2-2, with 10 bases lining up with TRBD1. CDR1 and CDR2 from the germline V gene are SGHTA and FQGTGA. V shed 5 bases, J shed 6 bases, and the junction held 9 bases outside the gene matches. The CDR3 has 16 residues. The CDR3 nucleotides read TGTGCCAGCAGCCTTAGGGGGACAGGGGTATCCGGGGAGCTGTTTTTT. Protein: CASSLRGTGVSGELFF.

This clone was seen only a few times. The rearrangement uses TRBV7-2 and TRBJ1-2; tentative D call: TRBD1 (5 bases). The V gene's germline CDR1 is SGHTA and CDR2 FQGNSA. V lost 1 base and J lost 5, with 17 bases in between. The CDR3 consists of 16 residues. The CDR3 loop is CASSLGGQTGRYGYTF. As DNA, the CDR3 is TGTGCCAGCAGCTTAGGGGGCCAGACGGGGAGATATGGCTACACCTTC.

The chain combines TRBV6-2 or TRBV6-3 with TRBJ2-7; a weak D match, TRBD1 (5 bases). Looked up from germline, CDR1 is MNHEY and CDR2 is SVGEGT. V lost 4 bases and J lost 13, with 17 bases in between. This CDR3 has 12 amino acids. The CDR3 spells CASSWRLSTGYF. The CDR3 DNA is TGTGCCAGCAGTTGGCGATTATCAACAGGTTACTTC.

The CDR3 spells CASSEWGNYGYTF. In DNA form, the CDR3 reads TGTGCCAGCAGTGAATGGGGAAACTATGGCTACACCTTC. The chain carries TRBV2 and TRBJ1-2; D is undetermined. Per the germline V gene, CDR1 is SNHLY and CDR2 is FYNNEI. The CDR3 has 13 residues. V gave up 2 bases and J gave up 2 bases, with 6 bases separating them.

The rearrangement links TRBV7-9 to TRBJ1-2, with D uncertain. Looked up from germline, CDR1 is SEHNR and CDR2 is FQNEAQ (reference sequence). V shed 4 bases and J shed 4 bases, with 10 bases lying between them. There are 13 residues in the CDR3. CDR3 in amino acids: CASSWGSSYGYTF. CDR3 coding DNA: TGTGCCAGCAGCTGGGGATCCAGCTATGGCTACACCTTC.

V gene TRBV18 combines with J gene TRBJ2-5, with unresolved D. The CDR3 loop spans 13 amino acids. Germline values: CDR1 KGHSH, CDR2 LQKENI. The V gene lost 6 bases and the J gene lost 5 bases, with 13 bases spanning the gap. This CDR3 reads CASSPGRDETQYF. In nucleotides, the CDR3 is TGTGCCAGCTCCCCCGGACGAGATGAGACCCAGTACTTC.

V is TRBV12-3 or TRBV12-4 and J is TRBJ1-5; no reliable D call. The CDR3 length is 13 residues. Between the trimmed V and J ends, which lost 6 bases and 7 bases, there was a span of 13 bases. Written as DNA, the CDR3 is TGTGCCAGCAGCCTCGAAGTGGGCCAGCCCCAGCATTTT. It translates to CASSLEVGQPQHF.

This chain uses TRBV5-1 with TRBJ1-1; D ambiguous. Germline V gene data show CDR1 as SGHRS and CDR2 as YFSETQ. Trimming shortened V by 1 base and J by 5 bases, and 12 bases separated the two germline ends. The length of the CDR3 is 14 residues. DNA for the CDR3: TGCGCCAGCAGCTTGAGCGTTACGGGGACTGAAGCTTTCTTT. Its translation is CASSLSVTGTEAFF.

The chain links TRBV4-3 to TRBJ2-1; 8 bases are a match to TRBD2. The germline V gene encodes CDR1 LGHNA and CDR2 YSLEER. J lost 4 bases, V lost 4 bases, and 21 bases had no gene match. The CDR3 has 20 amino acids. In DNA, the CDR3 is TGCGCCAGCAGCCTGACGGTGACTTTGATAGCGGGGAGGGGGTACAATGAGCAGTTCTTC. The encoded protein is CASSLTVTLIAGRGYNEQFF.

This clone was recorded only once. This rearrangement joins TRBV7-2 to TRBJ2-2; the match to TRBD1 covers 7 bases. V lost 5 bases and J lost 4; bases outside the gene matches: 4. The germline CDR1 and CDR2 sequences are SGHTA and FQGNSA. The CDR3 is made up of 14 amino acids. DNA of the CDR3: TGTGCCAGCAGCCTGGGACAGTCCACCGGGGAGCTGTTTTTT. Translating gives CASSLGQSTGELFF.

This chain joins TRBV28 and TRBJ2-4; 8 nucleotides line up with TRBD2. V shed 7 bases and J 7 bases; nucleotides not matched to a gene: 9. Germline-derived CDR1 and CDR2 are MDHEN and SYDVKM. This CDR3 is 14 amino acids long. CDR3 protein: CASMRGGRRNIQYF. The DNA for the CDR3 is TGTGCCAGCATGCGTGGCGGGAGGCGGAACATTCAGTACTTC.

The chain recombines TRBV7-2 with TRBJ2-2; 10 positions match TRBD2. The V segment lost 5 bases and the J segment 2 bases; nucleotides outside the gene matches: 2. This CDR3 spans 15 amino acids. Germline V gene data show CDR1 as SGHTA and CDR2 as FQGNSA. This CDR3 is CASSRTSGNTGELFF. The CDR3 DNA sequence: TGTGCCAGCAGCCGGACTAGCGGTAACACCGGGGAGCTGTTTTTT.

This chain uses TRBV27 with TRBJ2-7, with D perhaps TRBD1 (6 bases). The CDR3 extends over 15 amino acids. V shed 3 bases and J shed 0 bases, with 12 bases lying between them. Germline-derived CDR1 and CDR2 are MNHEY and SMNVEV (reference sequence). CDR3 nucleotide sequence: TGTGCCAGCAGTTTCGGCAGGGGCCCCTCCTACGAGCAGTACTTC. Translated: CASSFGRGPSYEQYF.

The gene calls are TRBV9 and TRBJ2-5; 8 positions match TRBD2. Losses at the gene ends were 7 bases for V and 4 bases for J; bases not matched to a gene: 6. CDR3 length: 13 amino acids. Germline V gene sequence: CDR1 SGDLS, CDR2 YYNGEE. CDR3 amino acids: CASRESGGETQYF. Written as DNA, the CDR3 is TGTGCCAGCCGGGAGAGCGGGGGAGAGACCCAGTACTTC.

The rearrangement links TRBV9 to TRBJ1-5, with 10 nucleotides matching TRBD1. V lost 3 bases and J lost 5; bases outside the gene matches: 2. This CDR3 region has 14 residues. The germline CDR1 and CDR2 sequences are SGDLS and YYNGEE. CDR3 loop: CASSGQGADQPQHF. DNA for the CDR3: TGTGCCAGCAGCGGACAGGGGGCAGATCAGCCCCAGCATTTT. The entire variable domain, with the rest obtained from reference TRBV9 and TRBJ1-5, is as follows: DSGVTQTPKHLITATGQRVTLRCSPRSGDLSVYWYQQSLDQGLQFLIQYYNGEERAKGNILERFSAQQFPDLHSELNLSSLELGDSALYFCASSGQGADQPQHFGDGTRLSIL.